Listed below are T cell receptor beta chains from one sample, sequenced in a study of chronic HIV infection and antiretroviral therapy. TCRdb re-derived calls from the 5' RACE reads in MiXCR, one entry per CDR3 protein. The data show 45,000 to 60,000 distinct CDR3 sequences, 19% seen once. The sequenced material came from peripheral blood. Receptors were obtained from an adult who had HIV and had not received antiretroviral therapy, or was an uninfected healthy control (not recorded which). The CDR3 runs from the conserved cysteine through the conserved F or W. The order of the fields is D gene, clone size, J gene, V gene, CDR3 protein, CDR3 DNA. D genes are given only for firm matches. Some rows have no size entry. The others give once, few or many, or a class for an expanded clone.

TRBD2	NA	TRBJ2-3	TRBV28	CASPPAAGDTDTQYF	TGTGCCAGCCCGCCGGCCGCGGGAGACACAGATACGCAGTATTTT
TRBD2	NA	TRBJ2-1	TRBV4-2	CASSPGLAGGEQFF	TGTGCCAGCAGCCCCGGACTAGCGGGAGGGGAGCAGTTCTTC
NA	few	TRBJ2-5	TRBV4-2	CASSLGQQETQYF	TGTGCCAGCAGCCTTGGACAGCAAGAGACCCAGTACTTC
NA	few	TRBJ1-5	TRBV5-1	CASRGGDHQPQHF	TGCGCCAGCAGAGGAGGGGATCATCAGCCCCAGCATTTT
NA	NA	TRBJ2-2	TRBV29-1	CSVAGSGELFF	TGCAGCGTAGCAGGGTCCGGGGAGCTGTTTTTT
TRBD1	NA	TRBJ2-1	TRBV12-3/TRBV12-4	CASSPGQGRGDNEQFF	TGTGCCAGCAGTCCGGGACAGGGAAGGGGGGACAATGAGCAGTTCTTC
NA	NA	TRBJ2-7	TRBV28	CASSLRIFQREQYF	TGTGCCAGCAGTCTCAGGATCTTCCAGAGAGAGCAGTACTTC
NA	NA	TRBJ1-1	TRBV29-1	CSAPGHFNTEAFF	TGCAGCGCTCCTGGACACTTTAACACTGAAGCTTTCTTT
NA	few	TRBJ1-5	TRBV28	CASSLAKTKDQPQHF	TGTGCCAGCAGTTTAGCCAAGACAAAGGATCAGCCCCAGCATTTT
NA	NA	TRBJ1-4	TRBV4-2	CASRQTGATNEKLFF	TGTGCCAGCAGACAAACGGGGGCAACTAATGAAAAACTGTTTTTT
NA	few	TRBJ1-1	TRBV28	CASRRDVPEAFF	TGTGCCAGCAGACGGGACGTTCCTGAAGCTTTCTTT
TRBD1	NA	TRBJ2-1	TRBV7-7	CASSFIPGQGRRDGVYNEQFF	TGTGCTAGCAGCTTTATCCCGGGACAGGGACGTCGGGACGGGGTCTACAATGAGCAGTTCTTC
TRBD2	NA	TRBJ2-1	TRBV7-8	CASSSIAGGQGEQFF	TGTGCCAGCAGTTCTATAGCGGGAGGTCAAGGTGAGCAGTTCTTC
NA	few	TRBJ1-2	TRBV29-1	CSVSHPNGYTF	TGCAGCGTTTCCCATCCGAATGGCTACACCTTC
NA	few	TRBJ1-2	TRBV20-1	CSARRQAYGYTF	TGCAGTGCTAGACGTCAGGCCTATGGCTACACCTTC
NA	few	TRBJ1-1	TRBV3-1	CASSQVLNTEAFF	TGTGCCAGCAGCCAGGTTCTAAACACTGAAGCTTTCTTT
TRBD1	few	TRBJ2-2	TRBV28	CASQWTGEGTGELFF	TGTGCCAGCCAATGGACAGGGGAGGGCACCGGGGAGCTGTTTTTT
TRBD2	few	TRBJ2-1	TRBV7-3	CASSLRGGLGRANEQFF	TGTGCCAGCAGCTTAAGAGGAGGACTAGGTAGAGCGAATGAGCAGTTCTTC
NA	few	TRBJ2-5	TRBV20-1	CRPSGRDRVQETQYF	TGCAGGCCGAGTGGACGGGACCGGGTTCAAGAGACCCAGTACTTC
NA	few	TRBJ2-1	TRBV14	CASSQGREQFF	TGTGCCAGCAGCCAAGGAAGAGAGCAGTTCTTC
TRBD2	NA	TRBJ2-7	TRBV9	CASSAGGLAGVYEQYF	TGTGCCAGCAGCGCCGGAGGACTAGCGGGAGTCTACGAGCAGTACTTC
NA	few	TRBJ1-2	TRBV20-1	CSATSGGGDPNYGYTF	TGCAGTGCTACGTCTGGGGGGGGCGACCCCAACTATGGCTACACCTTC
NA	few	TRBJ1-2	TRBV30	CACPMGGNYGYTF	TGTGCCTGCCCCATGGGGGGAAACTATGGCTACACCTTC
TRBD2	NA	TRBJ2-5	TRBV9	CASSSSGSVQETQYF	TGTGCCAGCAGCTCTAGCGGGAGTGTCCAAGAGACCCAGTACTTC
NA	few	TRBJ1-5	TRBV28	CASSGGISPGPTQHF	TGTGCCAGCAGCGGCGGGATCTCCCCAGGGCCGACCCAGCATTTT
NA	few	TRBJ1-4	TRBV7-2	CASSQTWRRFNEKLFF	TGTGCCAGCAGCCAGACATGGAGGCGGTTTAATGAAAAACTGTTTTTT
NA	few	TRBJ2-7	TRBV28	CASSLRTEQYF	TGTGCCAGCAGTTTGCGGACGGAGCAGTACTTC
NA	NA	TRBJ1-1	TRBV29-1	CSVGVAHVNTEAFF	TGCAGCGTTGGAGTCGCCCACGTTAACACTGAAGCTTTCTTT
TRBD2	NA	TRBJ2-7	TRBV25-1	CASSERGSGRAEEQYF	TGTGCCAGCAGTGAACGGGGTAGCGGGAGGGCCGAAGAGCAGTACTTC
NA	few	TRBJ2-7	TRBV28	CASSLNLYEQYF	TGTGCCAGCAGTTTGAACCTATACGAGCAGTACTTC
NA	few	TRBJ2-7	TRBV28	CASSLYSASSYEQYF	TGTGCCAGCAGTTTATATAGCGCGAGCTCCTACGAGCAGTACTTC
TRBD2	few	TRBJ2-7	TRBV28	CASSLWTAGGPHEQYF	TGTGCCAGCAGTTTATGGACGGCGGGAGGGCCCCACGAGCAGTACTTC
TRBD1	few	TRBJ2-3	TRBV9	CASSVGTGVPDTQYF	TGTGCCAGCAGCGTTGGGACAGGGGTTCCAGATACGCAGTATTTT
NA	NA	TRBJ1-1	TRBV7-6	CASSLYTNTEAFF	TGTGCCAGCAGCTTGTACACGAACACTGAAGCTTTCTTT
NA	NA	TRBJ2-5	TRBV28	CASRLAPIETQYF	TGTGCCAGCAGACTCGCACCCATAGAGACCCAGTACTTC
NA	few	TRBJ2-5	TRBV28	CASSLSVRGETQYF	TGTGCCAGCAGTTTATCGGTCAGAGGAGAGACCCAGTACTTC
NA	medium-sized	TRBJ1-5	TRBV28	CASSSEQPQHF	TGTGCCAGCAGTTCCGAACAGCCCCAGCATTTT
TRBD1	few	TRBJ1-2	TRBV27	CASSSGQAFNYGYTF	TGTGCCAGCAGTTCGGGACAGGCCTTTAACTATGGCTACACCTTC
TRBD1	few	TRBJ1-2	TRBV27	CASSFRQGHGYTF	TGTGCCAGCAGTTTCAGACAGGGTCATGGCTACACCTTC
TRBD1	few	TRBJ1-1	TRBV28	CASRYRGEAFF	TGTGCCAGCAGATACAGGGGTGAAGCTTTCTTT
NA	NA	TRBJ2-6	TRBV6-5	CASSYFRGISGANVLTF	TGTGCCAGCAGTTACTTTCGGGGGATCTCTGGGGCCAACGTCCTGACTTTC
NA	NA	TRBJ2-3	TRBV28	CASSSSTQAATDTQYF	TGTGCCAGCAGTTCCTCCACCCAAGCGGCCACAGATACGCAGTATTTT